The present T cell receptor (beta chain) was sequenced within a study of T cells in Graves' hyperthyroidism and ophthalmopathy. The study's findings and limits: Most thyroid clonotypes expanded above 0.001 were also detected in blood.

CDR1 and CDR2 from the germline V gene are MGHRA and YSYEKL. V lost 1 base and J lost 2, with 11 bases in between. This CDR3 is built from 15 residues. As for this clonotype: Its matching antigen is unknown.

The CDR3 regions of TCR beta were amplified from RNA transcripts. RT-PCR in the first round (using the HTBI primer set) targeted the TCR CDR3. TCRdb reprocessed the multiplex PCR reads with MiXCR, giving one entry per CDR3 protein. The sample contains 300,000 to 450,000 distinct CDR3 sequences, 20% to 25% of which appear only once. With a duration under 2 months, the hyperthyroidism was newly diagnosed in patients aged 18 to 65. Thyroid ultrasound and orbital computed tomography, with clinical symptoms and serum thyroxine and TRAb, informed diagnoses. The sequenced sample consisted of blood. The chain uses TRBV4-1 and TRBJ2-5; D possibly corresponds to TRBD1 (6 bases). The source of this sequence is a man aged 50-59 years with Graves' hyperthyroidism. The CDR3 spells CASSQADRRQETQYF. The DNA for the CDR3 is TGCGCCAGCAGCCAAGCAGACAGGAGGCAAGAGACCCAGTACTTC.